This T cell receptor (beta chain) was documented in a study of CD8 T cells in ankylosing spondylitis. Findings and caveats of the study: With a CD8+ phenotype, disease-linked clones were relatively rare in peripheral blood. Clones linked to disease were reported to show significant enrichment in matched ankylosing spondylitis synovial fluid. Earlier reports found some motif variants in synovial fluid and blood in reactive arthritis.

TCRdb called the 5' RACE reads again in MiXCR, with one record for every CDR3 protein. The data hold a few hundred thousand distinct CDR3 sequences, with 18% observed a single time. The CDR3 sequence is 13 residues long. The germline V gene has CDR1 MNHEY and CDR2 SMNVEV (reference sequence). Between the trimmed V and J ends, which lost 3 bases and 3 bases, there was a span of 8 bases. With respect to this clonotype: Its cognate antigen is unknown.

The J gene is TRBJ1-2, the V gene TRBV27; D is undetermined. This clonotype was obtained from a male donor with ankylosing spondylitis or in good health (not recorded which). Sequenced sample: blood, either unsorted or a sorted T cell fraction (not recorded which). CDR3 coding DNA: TGTGCCAGCAGTTTCTCGCCGGACTATGGCTACACCTTC. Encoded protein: CASSFSPDYGYTF.